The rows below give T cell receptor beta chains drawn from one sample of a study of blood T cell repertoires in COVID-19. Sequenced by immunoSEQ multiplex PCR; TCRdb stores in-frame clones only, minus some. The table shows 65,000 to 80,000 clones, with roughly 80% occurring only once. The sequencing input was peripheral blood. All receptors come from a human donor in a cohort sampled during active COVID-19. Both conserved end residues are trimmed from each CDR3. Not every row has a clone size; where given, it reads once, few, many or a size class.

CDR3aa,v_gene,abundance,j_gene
AISIAGGASNEQF,TRBV10-3,-,TRBJ2-1
ASSRSAGQDQPQH,TRBV6-2/TRBV6-3,-,TRBJ1-5
ASSPMEGGTEAF,TRBV18,-,TRBJ1-1
ATSDTGTSGFTGELF,TRBV24-1,-,TRBJ2-2
ASSRRRGLFTEAF,TRBV7-9,-,TRBJ1-1
ASSFGQGREQY,TRBV11-1,few,TRBJ2-7
ASKADRYQETQY,TRBV27,once,TRBJ2-5
ASSVSRLDGNYGYT,TRBV2,-,TRBJ1-2
ASSLGQGLNEQY,TRBV19,-,TRBJ2-7
ASSERAGGGSNEQF,TRBV5-1,-,TRBJ2-1
ASSVGGANSPLH,TRBV25-1,once,TRBJ1-6
AWSPPGRGINEQF,TRBV30,-,TRBJ2-1
ASSLGTFSYEQY,TRBV5-1,-,TRBJ2-7
ASSLDGGVYGYT,TRBV5-1,-,TRBJ1-2
ASSGGDRESETQY,TRBV5-1,-,TRBJ2-5
ASSLGGPYEQY,TRBV5-1,-,TRBJ2-7
ASSDSSDTQY,TRBV7-3,-,TRBJ2-3
ASTPRDSRRYEQY,TRBV19,-,TRBJ2-7
ASSFLETNTEAF,TRBV5-6,-,TRBJ1-1
ASNTGHTEAF,TRBV5-6,-,TRBJ1-1
ASSQMGDAGELF,TRBV3-1/TRBV3-2,-,TRBJ2-2
ASTPGEGLIYEQY,TRBV5-1,-,TRBJ2-7